This TCR beta chain was sequenced in a study of regulatory T cells in long-lasting Graves disease. General study points: Persistent patients had more shared public clonotypes (about 2,700) than new patients (about 880).

This clonotype has only a few counts. Its antigen is currently unknown. Time point meaning: persistent/refractory GD, antithyroid drugs over 5 years with positive TRAb. The TCR library was made from RNA that had been extracted from PBMCs in TRIzol. Arm-PCR of CDR3 regions with iRepertoire HTBI primers generated TCR beta libraries. Original methodology: Looking across samples, the authors found under 75 TRBV and some 13 TRBJ segments. Each CDR3 protein is one row after TCRdb ran MiXCR on the multiplex PCR reads. None of the V and J calls come from the authors' own analysis; TCRdb made them. The table has 400,000 to 500,000 distinct CDR3 sequences, about 20% seen once. V lost 1 base, J lost 9 bases, and 7 bases stayed unmatched. Germline V lookup: CDR1 SGHTA, CDR2 FQGNSA. The CDR3 is 15 amino acids.

This sample comprised peripheral blood mononuclear cells (PBMCs), obtained when the disease was refractory, from a patient treated with antithyroid drugs. The TCR comes from a female donor with Graves disease. The chain has TRBV7-2 and TRBJ2-1, with 9 bases matching TRBD2. The CDR3 DNA reads TGTGCCAGCAGCTTAGTAGCGGGGGCGGGGGGTGAGCAGTTCTTC. Translating gives CASSLVAGAGGEQFF.